This T cell receptor (beta chain) was obtained from a study of blood T cell repertoires in COVID-19. At the level of the study: Whether acute or convalescent, the COVID-19 samples came from the United States, Italy and Spain. The analysed material was cDNA or gDNA that came from T cells, B-cell-depleted T cells, or PBMCs.

As processed by the authors: How many nucleated cells were present was estimated from reference gene primer amplification. The repertoire was sequenced with immunoSEQ multiplex PCR; TCRdb's copy has only in-frame clones and lacks some. V and J calls and clone size are those listed in that table; D and trimming were worked out from the DNA. This sample yields about 200,000 clones, of which approximately 91% are seen a single time; under 2% belongs to the top ten. This clone was observed once. The CDR3 contains 13 residues. With 0 bases removed from V and 7 bases from J, the gap between germline ends came to 10 bases. Looked up from germline, CDR1 is SGHDT and CDR2 is YYEEEE.

Sequencing input: peripheral blood. This clonotype originated in a man aged 18 to 30 with active or convalescent COVID-19. V gene TRBV5-6 combines with J gene TRBJ1-1, with TRBD1 as a possible D gene (5 bases). The CDR3 nucleotides are TGTGCCAGCAGCTTGGGAGACAGTAATGAAGCTTTCTTT. Its translation: CASSLGDSNEAFF.